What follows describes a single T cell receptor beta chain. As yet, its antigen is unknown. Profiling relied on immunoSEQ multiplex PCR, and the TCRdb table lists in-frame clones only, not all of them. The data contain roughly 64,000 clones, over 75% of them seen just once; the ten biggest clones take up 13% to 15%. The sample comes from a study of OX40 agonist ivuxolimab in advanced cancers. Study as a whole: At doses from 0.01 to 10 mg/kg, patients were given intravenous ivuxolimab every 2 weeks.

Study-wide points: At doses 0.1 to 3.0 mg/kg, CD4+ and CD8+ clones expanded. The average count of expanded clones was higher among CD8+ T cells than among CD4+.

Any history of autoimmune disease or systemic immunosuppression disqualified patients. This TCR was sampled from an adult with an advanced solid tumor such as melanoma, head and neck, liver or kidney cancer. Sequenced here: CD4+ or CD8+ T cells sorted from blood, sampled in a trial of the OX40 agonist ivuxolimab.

The CDR3 region has the DNA TGTGCCAGCAGCCCACAGGGTCAAAACTACGAGCAGTACTTC. This gives the protein CASSPQGQNYEQYF. This sequence joins TRBV9 and TRBJ2-7, with a tentative D call TRBD1 (6 bases). The CDR3 is 14 amino acids. Germline CDR1 SGDLS, CDR2 YYNGEE. The ends were cut back, 4 bases at V and 3 bases at J, with 14 bases in the middle.